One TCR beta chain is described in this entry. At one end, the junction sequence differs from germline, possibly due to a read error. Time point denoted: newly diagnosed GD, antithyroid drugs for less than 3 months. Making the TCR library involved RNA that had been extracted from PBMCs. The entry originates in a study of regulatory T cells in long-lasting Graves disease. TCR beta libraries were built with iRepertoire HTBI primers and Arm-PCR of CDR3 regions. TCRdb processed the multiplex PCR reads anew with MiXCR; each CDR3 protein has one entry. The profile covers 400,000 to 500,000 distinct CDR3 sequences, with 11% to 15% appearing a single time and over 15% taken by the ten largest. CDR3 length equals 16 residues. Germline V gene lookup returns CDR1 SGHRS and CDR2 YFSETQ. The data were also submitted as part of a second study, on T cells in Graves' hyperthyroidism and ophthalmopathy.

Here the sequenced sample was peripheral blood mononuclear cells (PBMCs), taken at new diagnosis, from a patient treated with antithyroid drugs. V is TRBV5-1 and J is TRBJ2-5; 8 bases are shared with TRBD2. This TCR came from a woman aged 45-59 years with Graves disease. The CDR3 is CASSFIGGGRGETQYF. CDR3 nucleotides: TGTGCCAGCAGCTTTATCGGCGGGGGGCGAGGAGAGACCCAGTACTTC.